This is a list of T cell receptor beta chains from one sample in a study of vaccination and CD4 T cells after COVID-19. MiXCR was run by TCRdb on the PCR reads, yielding one entry per CDR3 protein. This table holds fewer than 25,000 distinct CDR3 sequences, about 38% found once. These receptors lack a known antigen. The input for sequencing was CD4+ T cells from blood, cultured in vitro, taken before SARS-CoV-2 vaccination. All receptors derive from a human donor who received a COVID-19 vaccine. The CDR3 runs from the conserved cysteine through the conserved F or W. D genes are given only for firm matches. Not all rows give a size; the values are once, few, many and, for expanded clones, a class.

>TRBV7-2|NA|few|TRBJ2-3
CASSLSGRTDTQYF
TGTGCCAGCAGCTTGTCGGGGCGGACAGATACGCAGTATTTT
>TRBV12-3/TRBV12-4|TRBD1|NA|TRBJ1-5
CASSSDRARNQPQHF
TGTGCCAGCAGTTCCGACAGGGCACGCAATCAGCCCCAGCATTTT
>TRBV25-1|TRBD1|NA|TRBJ1-4
CASSERLTGVVSEKLFF
TGTGCCAGCAGTGAACGCCTCACAGGGGTGGTTAGTGAAAAACTGTTTTTT
>TRBV30|TRBD1|NA|TRBJ2-7
CAWSRDRGYEQYF
TGTGCCTGGAGTAGGGACAGGGGTTACGAGCAGTACTTC
>TRBV12-3/TRBV12-4|NA|NA|TRBJ1-1
CASSKGTHLKRNTEAFF
TGTGCCAGCAGTAAGGGTACCCATCTAAAGCGGAACACTGAAGCTTTCTTT
>TRBV3-1|NA|NA|TRBJ2-5
CASSLVRGGAETQYF
TGTGCCAGCAGCCTTGTAAGGGGGGGGGCCGAGACCCAGTACTTC
>TRBV5-1|NA|NA|TRBJ2-5
CASSLGQSGRQETQYF
TGCGCCAGCAGCTTGGGCCAGTCCGGGCGCCAAGAGACCCAGTACTTC
>TRBV6-1|TRBD1|few|TRBJ1-5
CASSEAGGAFSNQPQHF
TGTGCCAGCAGTGAAGCAGGGGGCGCGTTTAGCAATCAGCCCCAGCATTTT
>TRBV30|NA|few|TRBJ1-2
CAWSVPQQANYGYTF
TGTGCCTGGAGTGTACCCCAGCAAGCTAACTATGGCTACACCTTC
>TRBV20-1|NA|few|TRBJ1-1
CSAFWGENTEAFF
TGCAGTGCTTTTTGGGGGGAGAACACTGAAGCTTTCTTT
>TRBV6-5|NA|NA|TRBJ2-7
CASSYAGPNEQYF
TGTGCCAGCAGTTACGCGGGACCCAACGAGCAGTACTTC
>TRBV19|TRBD2|few|TRBJ2-7
CASSMYQAGGLYEQYF
TGTGCCAGTAGTATGTACCAGGCGGGGGGCCTCTACGAGCAGTACTTC
>TRBV21-1|NA|NA|TRBJ1-5
CAWSAGQPQHF
TGTGCCTGGAGCGCAGGTCAGCCCCAGCATTTT
>TRBV7-2|NA|few|TRBJ1-1
CASSLNGDLNTEAFF
TGTGCCAGCAGCTTAAACGGAGACCTGAACACTGAAGCTTTCTTT
>TRBV11-3|NA|few|TRBJ2-3
CASSFDGRGTDTQYF
TGTGCCAGCAGCTTCGACGGCCGAGGTACAGATACGCAGTATTTT
>TRBV5-4|NA|NA|TRBJ2-5
CASSFGGLQETQYF
TGTGCCAGCAGCTTCGGGGGGCTGCAAGAGACCCAGTACTTC
>TRBV15|NA|few|TRBJ1-3
CATTQVRTGGTIYF
TGTGCCACCACACAGGTTCGAACTGGCGGCACCATATATTTT
>TRBV15|TRBD1|NA|TRBJ2-7
CATSRAPGTGVSYEQYF
TGTGCCACCAGCAGGGCACCCGGGACAGGTGTCTCCTACGAGCAGTACTTC
>TRBV5-4|TRBD1|NA|TRBJ2-1
CASSFRGTGPLGYNEQFF
TGTGCCAGCAGCTTCCGGGGGACAGGACCGCTAGGCTACAATGAGCAGTTCTTC
>TRBV15|NA|NA|TRBJ2-1
CATSLAYNEQFF
TGTGCCACCAGCCTCGCGTACAATGAGCAGTTCTTC
>TRBV12-3/TRBV12-4|TRBD1|few|TRBJ2-7
CASSQRQGTYEQYF
TGTGCCAGCAGCCAAAGACAGGGGACCTACGAGCAGTACTTC
>TRBV5-1|NA|NA|TRBJ2-2
CASSLVQGTGELFF
TGCGCCAGCAGCTTGGTTCAGGGCACCGGGGAGCTGTTTTTT
>TRBV30|NA|NA|TRBJ2-7
CAWSVGGEQYF
TGTGCCTGGAGTGTGGGGGGCGAGCAGTACTTC
>TRBV12-3/TRBV12-4|TRBD1|few|TRBJ1-1
CASRRGTGVTEAFF
TGTGCCAGCAGACGTGGGACAGGGGTCACTGAAGCTTTCTTT
>TRBV9|TRBD2|NA|TRBJ2-5
CASSVGLAELGTQYF
TGTGCCAGCAGCGTAGGACTAGCGGAACTTGGGACCCAGTACTTC
>TRBV6-1|NA|few|TRBJ2-5
CAISDSQETQYF
TGTGCCATCTCCGACAGCCAAGAGACCCAGTACTTC
>TRBV2|NA|NA|TRBJ1-1
CASSEALQGTAFF
TGTGCCAGCAGTGAAGCCCTCCAGGGTACAGCTTTCTTT
>TRBV11-2|NA|NA|TRBJ1-5
CASSLQMFRVRTKTSNQPQHF
TGTGCCAGCAGCTTACAAATGTTTCGGGTCAGGACAAAAACCAGCAATCAGCCCCAGCATTTT
>TRBV7-9|NA|few|TRBJ1-1
CASSLIQGGEAFF
TGTGCCAGCAGCTTGATTCAGGGCGGTGAAGCTTTCTTT
>TRBV24-1|NA|NA|TRBJ1-3
CATSEPGDGNTIYF
TGTGCCACCAGTGAGCCGGGGGACGGAAACACCATATATTTT
>TRBV24-1|TRBD1|few|TRBJ1-5
CATSDLRGQGGCQPQHF
TGTGCCACCAGTGATTTGAGGGGACAGGGGGGGTGCCAGCCCCAGCATTTT
>TRBV30|TRBD1|NA|TRBJ2-7
CAWSPSGTVYEQYF
TGTGCCTGGAGTCCCTCCGGGACAGTCTACGAGCAGTACTTC
>TRBV20-1|TRBD1|NA|TRBJ2-2
CSARETGERELFF
TGCAGTGCTAGAGAGACAGGGGAGCGGGAGCTGTTTTTT
>TRBV5-4|TRBD1|few|TRBJ2-5
CASSADRGRADQYF
TGTGCCAGCAGCGCGGACAGGGGGCGGGCGGACCAGTACTTC
>TRBV10-3|NA|NA|TRBJ1-2
CAISDPRGSPYGYTF
TGTGCCATCAGTGACCCCCGCGGTAGCCCCTATGGCTACACCTTC
>TRBV7-6|NA|NA|TRBJ2-5
CASSRMGRVAETQYF
TGTGCCAGCAGCCGAATGGGGCGCGTCGCGGAGACCCAGTACTTC
>TRBV25-1|NA|NA|TRBJ2-3
CASRGQGIGTDTQYF
TGTGCCAGCAGAGGCCAGGGAATAGGGACAGATACGCAGTATTTT
>TRBV7-9|NA|few|TRBJ1-5
CASSFDGAQPQHF
TGTGCCAGCAGCTTTGACGGTGCTCAGCCCCAGCATTTT
>TRBV5-1|TRBD1|NA|TRBJ1-2
CASSTGTGYGYTF
TGCGCCAGCAGCACTGGGACAGGGTATGGCTACACCTTC
>TRBV7-2|NA|NA|TRBJ1-2
CASSLVVGHYGYTF
TGTGCCAGCAGCTTAGTCGTGGGGCACTATGGCTACACCTTC
>TRBV7-3|NA|NA|TRBJ2-5
CASSPYHSIQETQYF
TGTGCCAGCAGCCCATACCACAGTATACAAGAGACCCAGTACTTC
>TRBV24-1|NA|few|TRBJ1-2
CATNDDYGYTF
TGTGCCACCAATGACGACTATGGCTACACCTTC
>TRBV10-2|TRBD1|once|TRBJ1-5
CASSGHRDRVRPQHF
TGCGCCAGCAGTGGCCACCGGGACAGGGTTCGGCCCCAGCATTTT
>TRBV9|TRBD1|NA|TRBJ1-1
CASSVDRANTEAFF
TGTGCCAGCAGCGTCGACAGGGCGAACACTGAAGCTTTCTTT
>TRBV25-1|NA|medium-sized|TRBJ2-2
CASSVTPNTGELFF
TGTGCCAGCAGTGTGACACCGAACACCGGGGAGCTGTTTTTT
>TRBV6-5|NA|NA|TRBJ1-5
CASSYGLDQPQHF
TGTGCCAGCAGTTATGGGCTGGACCAGCCCCAGCATTTT
>TRBV7-6|TRBD1|NA|TRBJ2-7
CASSLEGQGYEQYF
TGTGCCAGCAGCTTAGAGGGACAGGGCTACGAGCAGTACTTC